This T cell receptor beta chain was sequenced in a study of blood T cell repertoires in COVID-19. On the study more broadly: Samples representing acute and convalescent COVID-19 were sourced from the United States, Italy and Spain. T cells, B-cell-depleted T cells, or PBMCs provided the cDNA or gDNA that served as material.

Source study methods: Counts of nucleated cells, estimated from reference gene primer amplification, were obtained. The assay was immunoSEQ multiplex PCR, and TCRdb's table has in-frame clones only and misses some. V, J and clone size reflect that table, while D and trimming were determined from the DNA. The sample contains about 220,000 clones, about 91% of which appear only once. Recruitment covered about 26 US areas and drew participants whose ages spanned 18 to 89 years. The CDR3 sequence is 15 residues long. CDR1 is SGHTA, CDR2 FQGTGA, per germline. V shed 5 bases and J shed 7 bases, with 18 bases lying between them.

The clonotype originates from a woman aged 50 to 60 with acute COVID-19. The chain uses TRBV7-3 and TRBJ2-1; TRBD2 is a possible D gene (6 bases). The sample consisted of PBMCs or T cells enriched from blood (not recorded which). The CDR3 loop is CASSPQTTAGNEQFF. The CDR3 DNA reads TGTGCCAGCAGCCCACAGACCACGGCGGGGAATGAGCAGTTCTTC.